This passage covers 24 T cell receptor beta chains from one sample sequenced in a study of vaccination and CD4 T cells after COVID-19. These receptors are not linked to any known antigen. Scientists ran DNA taken from cultured CD4+ T cells through the Oncomine TCR Beta short-read assay for sequencing. After culture, CD4+ T cells served as the source for genomic DNA extraction. TCRdb re-called the PCR reads through MiXCR, storing one row per CDR3 protein. The sample contains about 8,100 distinct CDR3 sequences, about 32% of which appear only once. Sample treatment: roughly 11-day PBMC culture with coronavirus spike peptide pools or control peptides (ViraFEST assay). CD4+ T-cell collection from the unexposed donor predated the COVID-19 pandemic (2011-2018). Material for sequencing was CD4+ T cells from blood, cultured in vitro. The receptors shown here come from a human donor in good health.

The CDR3 DNA reads TGTGCCAGCAGTTACGGTAGGGGGACAGGGGGCAATCAGCCCCAGCATTTT. Protein product: CASSYGRGTGGNQPQHF. This chain joins TRBV6-2 or TRBV6-3 and TRBJ1-5, with TRBD1 matching 10 bases. V trimming: 2 bases; J trimming: 2 bases; junction bases outside the gene matches: 6. The CDR3 is made up of 17 amino acids. Per the germline V gene, CDR1 is MNHEY and CDR2 is SVGEGT.

This chain uses TRBV4-2 with TRBJ1-2; a weak D match, TRBD1 (5 bases). Germline V CDR1 and CDR2: LGHNA, YNFKEQ. With 0 bases removed from V and 4 bases from J, the gap between germline ends came to 12 bases. The CDR3 has 15 amino acids. CDR3 coding DNA: TGTGCCAGCAGCCAAGATAAGGGGTACGGCTATGGCTACACCTTC. It codes for CASSQDKGYGYGYTF.

This clonotype was observed a few times. The V gene is TRBV14, the J gene TRBJ2-7; weak D call: TRBD1 (6 bases). This CDR3 region has 14 residues. In germline, CDR1 is SGHDN, CDR2 FVKESK. Trimming removed 4 bases from V and 2 bases from J, with 12 bases in between. CDR3 region: CASSPRDNAYEQYF. DNA for the CDR3: TGTGCCAGCAGCCCCCGGGACAACGCCTACGAGCAGTACTTC. The full variable domain, its missing parts supplied by reference TRBV14 and TRBJ2-7, is EAGVTQFPSHSVIEKGQTVTLRCDPISGHDNLYWYRRVMGKEIKFLLHFVKESKQDESGMPNNRFLAERTGGTYSTLKVQPAELEDSGVYFCASSPRDNAYEQYFGPGTRLTVT.

The chain recombines TRBV10-3 with TRBJ2-1; a possible D gene is TRBD2 (5 bases). Trimming cost V 8 bases and J 8 bases, with 13 bases left between them. Germline loops: CDR1 ENHRY, CDR2 SYGVKD. The length of the CDR3 is 12 residues. CDR3 DNA: TGTGCCATCTGGGGAGCGCGAGATGAGCAGTTCTTC. Its translation is CAIWGARDEQFF.

CDR3 region: CASSQYLTYEQYF. Written as DNA, the CDR3 is TGCGCCAGCAGCCAGTATCTTACCTACGAGCAGTACTTC. The rearrangement links TRBV4-3 to TRBJ2-7; D unresolved. Trimming took off 3 bases at V and 2 bases at J, with 8 bases between the two ends. The germline V gene encodes CDR1 LGHNA and CDR2 YSLEER. The CDR3 is 13 amino acids.

The table lists this clonotype with a count of one. CDR3 protein: CASIPPEAGNTEAFF. In DNA, the CDR3 is TGTGCCAGCATCCCACCCGAGGCAGGGAACACTGAAGCTTTCTTT. The rearrangement joins TRBV5-4 to TRBJ1-1; D not resolved. The CDR3 extends over 15 amino acids. Trimming removed 6 bases at V and 1 base at J, with 16 bases between. Germline CDR1 and CDR2: SGHNT and YYREEE (reference sequence).

The chain has TRBV19 and TRBJ2-5; 9 bases align to TRBD2. With V trimmed by 10 bases and J by 5 bases, 5 bases remained unmatched. The V gene's germline CDR1 is LNHDA and CDR2 SQIVND (reference sequence). The CDR3 spans 12 residues. This CDR3 is CATRLAGETQYF. The CDR3 nucleotides are TGTGCCACCCGCCTAGCGGGGGAGACCCAGTACTTC.

This clonotype was counted a few times. V is TRBV5-1 and J is TRBJ2-5, with 11 bases aligning to TRBD1. V dropped 4 bases and J dropped 0; count of bases not matched to a gene: 5. The germline gives CDR1 SGHRS, CDR2 YFSETQ. The CDR3 runs to 16 residues. This chain's CDR3 is CASSPGTGGYQETQYF. The CDR3 DNA reads as TGCGCCAGCAGCCCCGGGACAGGGGGGTACCAAGAGACCCAGTACTTC.

Only a few counts were recorded for this clonotype. V is TRBV6-1 and J is TRBJ2-2; 9 positions agree with TRBD2. Germline V gives CDR1 MNHNS, CDR2 SASEGT. With V trimmed by 3 bases and J by 3 bases, 5 bases remained unmatched. The CDR3 length is 16 residues. The CDR3 DNA reads as TGTGCCAGCAGTGAGTGGACTAGCGTGGACACCGGGGAGCTGTTTTTT. Its protein product is CASSEWTSVDTGELFF.

The chain couples TRBV29-1 to TRBJ2-7; D is unclear. V dropped 4 bases and J dropped 4 bases, with 17 bases sitting between them. CDR1 and CDR2 from the germline V gene are SQVTM and ANQGSEA. The CDR3 sequence is 14 residues long. DNA of the CDR3: TGCAGCGTTGGATTCGGAAGGGAAGAGTACGAGCAGTACTTC. This encodes CSVGFGREEYEQYF.

V is TRBV5-1 and J is TRBJ2-5, with D perhaps TRBD2 (6 bases). In germline, CDR1 is SGHRS, CDR2 YFSETQ. The CDR3 is 15 residues long. Trimming stripped 1 base from V and 2 bases from J, with 12 bases between. The CDR3 DNA follows: TGCGCCAGCAGCTTGCGGGCTAGCGCACAAGAGACCCAGTACTTC. The encoded protein is CASSLRASAQETQYF.

The gene calls are TRBV19 and TRBJ2-1, with TRBD1 as a possible D gene (5 bases). This CDR3 has 15 residues. Between the trimmed V and J ends, which lost 6 bases and 0 bases, there was a span of 12 bases. Germline assignment: CDR1 LNHDA and CDR2 SQIVND (reference sequence). This chain's CDR3 is CASRDDSLSYNEQFF. CDR3 sequence (DNA): TGTGCCAGTAGGGACGACAGCCTCTCCTACAATGAGCAGTTCTTC.

The V call is TRBV20-1, the J call TRBJ1-1, with D unclear. Germline values: CDR1 DFQATT, CDR2 SNEGSKA (reference sequence). V shed 3 bases and J shed 2 bases, with 13 bases lying between them. This CDR3 is built from 14 residues. The CDR3 DNA is TGCAGTGCTAGGGTGAAAGAAATTAACACTGAAGCTTTCTTT. Its protein is CSARVKEINTEAFF.

About this clonotype itself: An end of the junction differs from the germline gene, which may be a read error. V gene TRBV7-3 combines with J gene TRBJ1-6; D gene ambiguous. The CDR3 runs 13 residues. Looked up from germline, CDR1 is SGHTA and CDR2 is FQGTGA. The CDR3 is CASSHGPDSPPHF. CDR3 nucleotide sequence: TGTGCCAGCAGCCACGGCCCAGATTCACCCCCCCACTTT.

V is TRBV4-3 and J is TRBJ2-1; D ambiguous. The germline V and J ends were trimmed by 1 base and 0 bases, with 7 bases remaining between them. Per germline, CDR1 LGHNA and CDR2 YSLEER. CDR3 length equals 15 residues. The CDR3 spells CASSQVLDSYNEQFF. For the CDR3, the DNA is TGCGCCAGCAGCCAAGTGCTTGACTCCTACAATGAGCAGTTCTTC.

J is TRBJ1-3 and V is TRBV10-3; D gene uncertain. V lost 6 bases, J lost 0 bases, and 6 bases lay in between. The length of the CDR3 is 13 residues. The germline gives CDR1 ENHRY, CDR2 SYGVKD. CDR3 in amino acids: CAIRQPSGNTIYF. The CDR3 region has the DNA TGTGCCATCAGGCAGCCCTCTGGAAACACCATATATTTT.

This clonotype was detected only a few times. The chain is built from TRBV19 and TRBJ2-7, with TRBD1 identical over 8 bases. Germline V gene data show CDR1 as LNHDA and CDR2 as SQIVND (reference sequence). CDR3 length: 14 residues. V trimming: 6 bases; J trimming: 2 bases; junction bases outside the gene matches: 6. The CDR3 sequence: CASRKRQGTYEQYF. DNA of the CDR3: TGTGCCAGTAGAAAAAGACAGGGGACCTACGAGCAGTACTTC.

V and J are TRBV7-2 and TRBJ1-1, with D possibly being TRBD1 (5 bases). Germline V gene lookup returns CDR1 SGHTA and CDR2 FQGNSA. The ends were cut back, 5 bases at V and 1 base at J, with 14 bases in the middle. The CDR3 extends over 15 amino acids. In DNA form, the CDR3 reads TGTGCCAGCAGCCGAGGACACGGAGCGAACACTGAAGCTTTCTTT. It is translated as CASSRGHGANTEAFF. The whole variable domain, remainder taken from reference TRBV7-2 and TRBJ1-1, is GAGVSQSPSNKVTEKGKDVELRCDPISGHTALYWYRQSLGQGLEFLIYFQGNSAPDKSGLPSDRFSAERTGGSVSTLTIQRTQQEDSAVYLCASSRGHGANTEAFFGQGTRLTVV.

This clonotype was picked up a small number of times. The CDR3 DNA follows: TGTGCCAGCAGTGCCCGTGGGGCTAACAATCAGCCCCAGCATTTT. It encodes CASSARGANNQPQHF. This chain connects TRBV2 to TRBJ1-5; D might be TRBD1 (5 bases). V lost 4 bases to trimming and J lost 3 bases, with 13 bases between them. Per germline, CDR1 SNHLY and CDR2 FYNNEI. This CDR3 region has 15 residues.

The rearrangement links TRBV20-1 to TRBJ2-3; 7 bases map to TRBD1. Germline lookup yields CDR1 DFQATT and CDR2 SNEGSKA (reference sequence). The CDR3 consists of 11 residues. J gave up 15 bases and V 0 bases, and 6 bases lay outside the gene matches. The CDR3 is CSAREGGCEYF. CDR3 nucleotides: TGCAGTGCTAGAGAAGGGGGCTGCGAATATTTT.

The rearrangement joins TRBV28 to TRBJ1-1, with D maybe TRBD1 (5 bases). CDR3 length: 15 amino acids. Germline V gene data show CDR1 as MDHEN and CDR2 as SYDVKM. V shed 6 bases and J shed 1 base, with 15 bases lying between them. The CDR3 nucleotides read TGTGCCAGCAGGGTTCGGACAACGGCGAACACTGAAGCTTTCTTT. Amino acid sequence: CASRVRTTANTEAFF.

This clonotype was found a few times. The CDR3 here is CSATVNQETQYF. The CDR3 DNA reads TGCAGTGCTACCGTTAACCAAGAGACCCAGTACTTC. The chain links TRBV20-1 to TRBJ2-5; D gene ambiguous. The V gene lost 4 bases and the J gene lost 0 bases, with 6 bases spanning the gap. Germline CDR1 DFQATT, CDR2 SNEGSKA (reference sequence). This CDR3 contains 12 residues.

As to this clonotype: This CDR3 is missing its conserved last phenylalanine or tryptophan, likely due to a read error. This chain links TRBV20-1 with TRBJ2-1, with D possibly being TRBD2 (5 bases). The ends were cut back, 2 bases at V and 3 bases at J, with 17 bases in the middle. Germline V lookup: CDR1 DFQATT, CDR2 SNEGSKA (reference sequence). This CDR3 region has 16 residues. The CDR3 region has the DNA TGCAGTGCTAGACCAACTCTAGCCTTTGGCTACAATGAGCAGTTCTCC. Translated: CSARPTLAFGYNEQFS.

The chain carries TRBV9 and TRBJ1-2, with 8 positions matching TRBD1. The germline V gene encodes CDR1 SGDLS and CDR2 YYNGEE. Trimming took 4 bases from V and 3 from J; bases not matched to a gene: 8. The CDR3 is 15 residues long. The CDR3 nucleotides are TGTGCCAGCAGCTCCGGACAGGGAGGTTACTATGGCTACACCTTC. It yields the protein CASSSGQGGYYGYTF.